This T cell receptor (beta chain) derives from a study of follicular helper T cells after annual influenza vaccination. Whole-study results and caveats: Yearly vaccinations repeatedly recalled conserved clonotypes in ICOS+CD38+ cTfh. Only roughly 9.5-23% of analyzed cells yielded productive TCRB sequences.

As for time point: 2015-2016 season, pre-vaccination. Sorted blood CD4 subsets were sequenced before and after adults received seasonal inactivated influenza vaccine. Non-naive CD4+CXCR5+PD-1+ cTfh were sorted into ICOS+CD38+ and ICOS-CD38- fractions. Some clones are missing from TCRdb's copy, which holds only in-frame ones; the method was immunoSEQ multiplex PCR. The data contain about 5,000 clones, 85% of them singletons. A note on this clone: Its antigen is as yet unknown.

This CDR3 spans 15 amino acids. Trimming removed 2 bases from V and 5 bases from J, with 13 bases in between. The V gene's germline CDR1 is SEHNR and CDR2 FQNEAQ (reference sequence). The sample consisted of CXCR5+ CD38- circulating T follicular helper cells from blood, taken on the day of influenza vaccination. The subset is: circulating Tfh, non-naive CD4+CXCR5+PD-1+ (ICOS+CD38+ or ICOS-CD38-). This TCR derives from an adult who received the influenza vaccine. The rearrangement uses TRBV7-9 and TRBJ1-5, with unresolved D. The CDR3 protein is CASSLFSWYDQPQHF. For the CDR3, the DNA is TGTGCCAGCAGCTTATTTTCGTGGTATGATCAGCCCCAGCATTTT.